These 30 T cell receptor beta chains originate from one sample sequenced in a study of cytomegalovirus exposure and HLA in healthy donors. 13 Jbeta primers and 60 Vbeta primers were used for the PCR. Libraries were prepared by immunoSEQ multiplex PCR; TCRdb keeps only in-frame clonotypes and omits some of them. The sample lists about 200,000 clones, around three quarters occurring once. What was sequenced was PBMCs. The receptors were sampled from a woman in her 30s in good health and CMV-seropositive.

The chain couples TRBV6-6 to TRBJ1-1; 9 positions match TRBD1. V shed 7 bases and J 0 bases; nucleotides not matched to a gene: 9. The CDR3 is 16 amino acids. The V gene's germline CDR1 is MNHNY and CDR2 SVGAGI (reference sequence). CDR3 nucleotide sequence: TGTGCCAGCACCTCCGGGACAGGGTACTTGAACACTGAAGCTTTCTTT. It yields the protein CASTSGTGYLNTEAFF.

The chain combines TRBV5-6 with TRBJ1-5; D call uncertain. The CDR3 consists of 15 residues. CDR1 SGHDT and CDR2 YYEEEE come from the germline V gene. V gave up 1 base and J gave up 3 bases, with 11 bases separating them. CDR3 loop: CASSLYSIPNQPQHF. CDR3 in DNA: TGTGCCAGCAGCTTGTACAGCATCCCCAATCAGCCCCAGCATTTT.

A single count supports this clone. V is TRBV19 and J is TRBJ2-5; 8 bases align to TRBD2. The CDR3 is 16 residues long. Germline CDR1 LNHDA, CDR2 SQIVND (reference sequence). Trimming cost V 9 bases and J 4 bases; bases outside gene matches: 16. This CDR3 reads CASGSMSGRRIETQYF. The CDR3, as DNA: TGTGCCAGCGGGAGCATGAGCGGGAGAAGAATAGAGACCCAGTACTTC.

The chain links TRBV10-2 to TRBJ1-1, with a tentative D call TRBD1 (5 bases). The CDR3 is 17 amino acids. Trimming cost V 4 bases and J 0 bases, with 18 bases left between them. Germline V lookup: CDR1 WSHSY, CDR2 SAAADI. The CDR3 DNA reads TGCGCCAGCAGTGTCTCGCGGGGCGAAATGGTGAACACTGAAGCTTTCTTT. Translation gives CASSVSRGEMVNTEAFF.

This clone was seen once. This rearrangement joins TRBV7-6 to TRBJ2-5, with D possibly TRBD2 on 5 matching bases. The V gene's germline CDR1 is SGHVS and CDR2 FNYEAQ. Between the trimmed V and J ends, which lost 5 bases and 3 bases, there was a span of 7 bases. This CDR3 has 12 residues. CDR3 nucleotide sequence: TGTGCCAGCAGCCCCGGGGAAGAGACCCAGTACTTC. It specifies CASSPGEETQYF.

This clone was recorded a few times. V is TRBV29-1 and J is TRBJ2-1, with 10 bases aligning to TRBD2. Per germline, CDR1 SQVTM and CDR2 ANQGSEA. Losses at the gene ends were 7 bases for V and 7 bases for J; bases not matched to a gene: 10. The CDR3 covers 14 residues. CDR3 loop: CSAHSGRGGNEQFF. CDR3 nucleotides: TGCAGCGCCCACAGCGGGAGGGGTGGGAATGAGCAGTTCTTC.

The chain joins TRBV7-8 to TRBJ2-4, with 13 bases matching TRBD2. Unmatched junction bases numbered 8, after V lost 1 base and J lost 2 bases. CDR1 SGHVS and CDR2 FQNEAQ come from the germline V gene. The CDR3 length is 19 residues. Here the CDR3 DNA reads TGTGCCAGCAGCTTAGGACTAGCGGGGGGCCGCTGGTCCAAAAACATTCAGTACTTC. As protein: CASSLGLAGGRWSKNIQYF.

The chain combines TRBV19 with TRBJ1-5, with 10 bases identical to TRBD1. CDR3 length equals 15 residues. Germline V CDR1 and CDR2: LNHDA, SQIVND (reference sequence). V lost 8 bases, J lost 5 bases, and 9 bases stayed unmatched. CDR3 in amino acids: CASSIIGQGDQPQHF. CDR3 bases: TGTGCCAGTTCGATAATCGGACAGGGGGATCAGCCCCAGCATTTT.

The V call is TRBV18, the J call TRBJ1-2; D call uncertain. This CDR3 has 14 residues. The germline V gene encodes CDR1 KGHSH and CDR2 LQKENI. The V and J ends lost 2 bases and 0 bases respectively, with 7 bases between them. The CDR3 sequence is CASSPMRTNYGYTF. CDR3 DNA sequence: TGTGCCAGCTCACCAATGAGGACTAACTATGGCTACACCTTC.

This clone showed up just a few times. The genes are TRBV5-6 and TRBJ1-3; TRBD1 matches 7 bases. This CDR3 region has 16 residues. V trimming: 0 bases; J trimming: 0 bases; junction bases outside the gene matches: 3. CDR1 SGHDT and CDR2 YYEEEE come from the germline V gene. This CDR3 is CASSLGGQASGNTIYF. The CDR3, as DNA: TGTGCCAGCAGCTTGGGAGGACAGGCCTCTGGAAACACCATATATTTT.

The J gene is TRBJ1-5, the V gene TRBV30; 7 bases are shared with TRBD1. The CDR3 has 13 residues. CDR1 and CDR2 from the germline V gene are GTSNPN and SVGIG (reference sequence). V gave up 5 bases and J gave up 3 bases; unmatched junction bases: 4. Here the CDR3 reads CAWAGTANQPQHF. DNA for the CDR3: TGTGCCTGGGCCGGGACAGCCAATCAGCCCCAGCATTTT. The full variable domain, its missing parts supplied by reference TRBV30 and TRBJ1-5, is SQTIHQWPATLVQPVGSPLSLECTVEGTSNPNLYWYRQAAGRGLQLLFYSVGIGQISSEVPQNLSASRPQDRQFILSSKKLLLSDSGFYLCAWAGTANQPQHFGDGTRLSIL.

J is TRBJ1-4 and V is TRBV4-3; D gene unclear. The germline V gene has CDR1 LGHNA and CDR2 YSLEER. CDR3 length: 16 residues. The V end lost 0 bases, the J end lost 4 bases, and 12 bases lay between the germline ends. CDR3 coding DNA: TGCGCCAGCAGCCAAGATAGGAGGACTTTTAATGAAAAACTGTTTTTT. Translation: CASSQDRRTFNEKLFF.

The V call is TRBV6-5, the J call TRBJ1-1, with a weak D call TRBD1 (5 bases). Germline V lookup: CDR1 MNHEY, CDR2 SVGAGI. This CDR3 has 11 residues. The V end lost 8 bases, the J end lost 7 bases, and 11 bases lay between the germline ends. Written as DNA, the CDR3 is TGTGCCAGCGGGGCAGGGATTGAAGCTTTCTTT. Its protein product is CASGAGIEAFF.

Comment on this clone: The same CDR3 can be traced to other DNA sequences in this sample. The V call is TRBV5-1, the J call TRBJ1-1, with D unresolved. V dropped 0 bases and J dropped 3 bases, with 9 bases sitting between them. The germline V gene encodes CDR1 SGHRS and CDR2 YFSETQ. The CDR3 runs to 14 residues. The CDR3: CASSLAGGYTEAFF. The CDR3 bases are TGCGCCAGCAGCTTGGCCGGAGGGTACACTGAAGCTTTCTTT.

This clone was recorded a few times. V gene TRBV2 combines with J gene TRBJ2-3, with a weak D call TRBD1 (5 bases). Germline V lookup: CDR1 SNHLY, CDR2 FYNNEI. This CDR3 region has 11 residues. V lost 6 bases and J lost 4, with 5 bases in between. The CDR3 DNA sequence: TGTGCCAGCAGGACAGCAGATACGCAGTATTTT. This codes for CASRTADTQYF.

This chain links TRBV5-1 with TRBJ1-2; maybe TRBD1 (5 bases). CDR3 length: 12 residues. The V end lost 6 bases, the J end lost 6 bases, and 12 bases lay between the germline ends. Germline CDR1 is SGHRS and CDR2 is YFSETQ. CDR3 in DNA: TGCGCCAGCACCCAGGGTAGGGATGGCTACACCTTC. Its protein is CASTQGRDGYTF. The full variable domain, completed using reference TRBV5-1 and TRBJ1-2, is KAGVTQTPRYLIKTRGQQVTLSCSPISGHRSVSWYQQTPGQGLQFLFEYFSETQRNKGNFPGRFSGRQFSNSRSEMNVSTLELGDSALYLCASTQGRDGYTFGSGTRLTVV.

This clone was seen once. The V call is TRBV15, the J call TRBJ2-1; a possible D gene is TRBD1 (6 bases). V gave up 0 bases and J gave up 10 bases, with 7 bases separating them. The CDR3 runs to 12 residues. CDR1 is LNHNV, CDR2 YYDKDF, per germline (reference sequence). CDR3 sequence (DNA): TGTGCCACCAGCAGAGATAGGGGGGAGCAGTTCTTC. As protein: CATSRDRGEQFF.

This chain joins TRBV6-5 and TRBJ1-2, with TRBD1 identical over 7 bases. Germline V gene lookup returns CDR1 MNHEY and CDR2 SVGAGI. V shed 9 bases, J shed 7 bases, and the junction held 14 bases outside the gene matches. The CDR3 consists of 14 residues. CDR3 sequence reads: CARPRGEGAGGYTF. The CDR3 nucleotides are TGTGCCAGGCCCAGAGGAGAGGGGGCGGGTGGCTACACCTTC.

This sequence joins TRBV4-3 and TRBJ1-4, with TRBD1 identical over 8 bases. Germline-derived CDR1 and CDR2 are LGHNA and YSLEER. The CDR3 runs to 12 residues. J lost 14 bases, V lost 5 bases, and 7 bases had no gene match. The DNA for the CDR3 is TGCGCCAGCAGCTACCGACAGGGGAGGCTGTTTTTT. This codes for CASSYRQGRLFF.

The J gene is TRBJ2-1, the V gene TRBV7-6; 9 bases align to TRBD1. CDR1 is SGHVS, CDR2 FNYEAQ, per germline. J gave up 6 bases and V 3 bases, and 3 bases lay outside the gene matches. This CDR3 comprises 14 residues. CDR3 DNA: TGTGCCAGCAGCTTTAACAGGGGGCCCAATGAGCAGTTCTTC. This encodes CASSFNRGPNEQFF.

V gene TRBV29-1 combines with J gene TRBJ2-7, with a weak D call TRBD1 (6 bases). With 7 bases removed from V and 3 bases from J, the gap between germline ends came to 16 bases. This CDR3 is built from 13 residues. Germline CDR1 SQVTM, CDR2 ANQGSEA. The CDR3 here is CSARKGEFYEQYF. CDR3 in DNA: TGCAGCGCGAGAAAGGGGGAATTCTACGAGCAGTACTTC.

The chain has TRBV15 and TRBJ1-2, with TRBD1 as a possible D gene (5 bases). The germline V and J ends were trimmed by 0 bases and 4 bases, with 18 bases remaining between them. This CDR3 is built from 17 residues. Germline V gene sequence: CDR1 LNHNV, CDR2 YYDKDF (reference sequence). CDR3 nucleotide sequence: TGTGCCACCAGCAGAGATCTTCTTTTAGGGGCAGGCTATGGCTACACCTTC. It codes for CATSRDLLLGAGYGYTF.

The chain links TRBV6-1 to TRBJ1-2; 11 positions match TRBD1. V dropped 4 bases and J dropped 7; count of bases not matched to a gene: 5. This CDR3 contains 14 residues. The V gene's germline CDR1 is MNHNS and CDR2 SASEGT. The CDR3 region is CASSADRGLVGYTF. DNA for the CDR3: TGTGCCAGCAGTGCGGACAGGGGGCTTGTTGGCTACACCTTC.

This CDR3 reads CASGLARGTRAFF. The CDR3 bases are TGTGCTAGTGGTTTGGCCAGGGGTACCAGAGCTTTCTTT. This rearrangement joins TRBV12-5 to TRBJ1-1, with D tentatively TRBD1 (6 bases). The CDR3 has 13 residues. In germline, CDR1 is LGHNT, CDR2 FRNRAP. V was shortened by 1 base and J by 10 bases, with 13 bases between the two germline ends. Full variable domain (outside the CDR3, taken from reference TRBV12-5 and TRBJ1-1): DARVTQTPRHKVTEMGQEVTMRCQPILGHNTVFWYRQTMMQGLELLAYFRNRAPLDDSGMPKDRFSAEMPDATLATLKIQPSEPRDSAVYFCASGLARGTRAFFGQGTRLTVV.

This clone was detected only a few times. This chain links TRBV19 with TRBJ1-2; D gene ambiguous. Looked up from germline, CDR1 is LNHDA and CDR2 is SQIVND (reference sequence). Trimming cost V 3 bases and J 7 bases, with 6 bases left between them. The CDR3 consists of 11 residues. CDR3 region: CASSMVGGYTF. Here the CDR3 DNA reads TGTGCCAGTAGTATGGTCGGTGGCTACACCTTC.

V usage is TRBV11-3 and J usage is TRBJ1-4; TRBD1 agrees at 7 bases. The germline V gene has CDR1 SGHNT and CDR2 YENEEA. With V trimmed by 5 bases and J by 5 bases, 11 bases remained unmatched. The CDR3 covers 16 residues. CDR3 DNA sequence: TGTGCCAGCAGCGAATTCAAGGGGACAGTAAATGAAAAACTGTTTTTT. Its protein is CASSEFKGTVNEKLFF.

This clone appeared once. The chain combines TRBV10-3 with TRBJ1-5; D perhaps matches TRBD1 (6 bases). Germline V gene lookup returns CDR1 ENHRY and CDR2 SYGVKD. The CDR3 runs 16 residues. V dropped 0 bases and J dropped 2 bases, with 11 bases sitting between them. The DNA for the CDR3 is TGTGCCATCAGTGAGTCGACAGGCTGGGGCAATCAGCCCCAGCATTTT. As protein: CAISESTGWGNQPQHF.

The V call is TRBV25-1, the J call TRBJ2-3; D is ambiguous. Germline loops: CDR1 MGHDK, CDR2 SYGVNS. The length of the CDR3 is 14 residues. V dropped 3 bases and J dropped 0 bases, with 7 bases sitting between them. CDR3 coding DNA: TGTGCCAGCAGTGATCCAACTAGCACAGATACGCAGTATTTT. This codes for CASSDPTSTDTQYF.

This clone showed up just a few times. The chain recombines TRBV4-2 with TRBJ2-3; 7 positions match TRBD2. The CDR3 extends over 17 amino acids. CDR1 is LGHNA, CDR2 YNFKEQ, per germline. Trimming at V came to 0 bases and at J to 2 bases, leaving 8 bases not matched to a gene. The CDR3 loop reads CASSQDRAGELTDTQYF. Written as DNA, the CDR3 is TGTGCCAGCAGCCAAGATAGGGCGGGGGAGCTCACAGATACGCAGTATTTT.

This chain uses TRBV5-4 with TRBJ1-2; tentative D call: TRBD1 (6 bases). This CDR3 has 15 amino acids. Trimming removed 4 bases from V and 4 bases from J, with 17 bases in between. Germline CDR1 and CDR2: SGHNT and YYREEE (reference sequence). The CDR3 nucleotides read TGTGCCAGCAGCCCCGGAGGGCGGGGGGCCTATGGCTACACCTTC. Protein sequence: CASSPGGRGAYGYTF.